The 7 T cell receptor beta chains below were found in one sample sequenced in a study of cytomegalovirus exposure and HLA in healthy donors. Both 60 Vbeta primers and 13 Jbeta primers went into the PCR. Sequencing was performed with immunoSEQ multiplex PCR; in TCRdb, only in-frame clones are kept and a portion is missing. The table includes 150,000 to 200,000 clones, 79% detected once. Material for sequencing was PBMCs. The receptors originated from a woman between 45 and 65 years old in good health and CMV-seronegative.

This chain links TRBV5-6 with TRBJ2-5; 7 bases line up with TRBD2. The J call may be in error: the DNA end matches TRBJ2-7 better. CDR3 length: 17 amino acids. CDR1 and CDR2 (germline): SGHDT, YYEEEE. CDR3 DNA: TGTGCCAGCAGCCCCGGCTCCCCAGGGAGGGGTTCCTACGAGCAGTACTTC. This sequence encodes CASSPGSPGRGSYEQYF.

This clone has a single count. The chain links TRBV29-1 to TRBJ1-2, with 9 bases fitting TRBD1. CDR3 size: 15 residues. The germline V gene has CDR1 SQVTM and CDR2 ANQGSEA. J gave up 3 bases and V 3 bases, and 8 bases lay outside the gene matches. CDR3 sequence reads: CSVEDNRGLDYGYTF. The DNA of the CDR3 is TGCAGCGTTGAGGACAACAGGGGGCTCGACTATGGCTACACCTTC.

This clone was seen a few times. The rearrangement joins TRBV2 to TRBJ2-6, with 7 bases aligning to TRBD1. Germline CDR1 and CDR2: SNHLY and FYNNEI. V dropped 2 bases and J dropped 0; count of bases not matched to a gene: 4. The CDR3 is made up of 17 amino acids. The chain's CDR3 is CASSEWDRSSGANVLTF. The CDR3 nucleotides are TGTGCCAGCAGTGAATGGGACAGAAGCTCTGGGGCCAACGTCCTGACTTTC.

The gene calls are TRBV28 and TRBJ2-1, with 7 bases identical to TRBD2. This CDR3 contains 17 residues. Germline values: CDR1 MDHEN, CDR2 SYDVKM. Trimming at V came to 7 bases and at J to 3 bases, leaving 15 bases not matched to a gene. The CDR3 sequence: CASTSFMSGTNYNEQFF. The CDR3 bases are TGTGCCAGCACCTCTTTCATGAGCGGGACCAACTACAATGAGCAGTTCTTC.

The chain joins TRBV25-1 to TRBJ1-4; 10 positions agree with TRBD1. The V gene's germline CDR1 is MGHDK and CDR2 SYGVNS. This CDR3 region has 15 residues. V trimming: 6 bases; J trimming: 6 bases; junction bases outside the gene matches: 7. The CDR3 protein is CASRSSGTGDEKLFF. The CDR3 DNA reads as TGTGCCAGCAGATCCTCCGGGACAGGGGATGAAAAACTGTTTTTT.

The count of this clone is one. The CDR3: CASSSAGTGRSPLHF. The CDR3 nucleotides are TGTGCCAGCAGTAGTGCCGGGACAGGGCGTTCACCCCTCCACTTT. The chain has TRBV28 and TRBJ1-6; 9 nucleotides line up with TRBD1. J gave up 9 bases and V 5 bases, and 8 bases lay outside the gene matches. This CDR3 comprises 15 residues. Germline V gene sequence: CDR1 MDHEN, CDR2 SYDVKM.

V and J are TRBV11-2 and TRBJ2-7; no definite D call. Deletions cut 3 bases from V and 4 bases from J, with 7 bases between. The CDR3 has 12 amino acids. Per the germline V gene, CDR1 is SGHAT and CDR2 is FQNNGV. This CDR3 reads CASSLSGYEQYF. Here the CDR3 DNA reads TGTGCCAGCAGCTTGTCCGGGTACGAGCAGTACTTC.